The 8 T cell receptor delta chains below were found in one sample sequenced in a study of gamma-delta T cells after stem cell transplantation. TCRdb processed the RT-PCR reads again with the CATT caller. The sample has 840 or so delta-chain clones, more than 8.5% seen once; the top ten hold 50% to 70%. The sample taken for sequencing was gamma-delta T cells. Receptors were obtained from a human donor. It is not recorded whose cells these are; they may come from a transplant donor.

Details on this clone: A single base is all that separates this from a far larger clone, so a read error is likely. Other DNA sequences in the sample encode the same CDR3. The genes are TRDV2 and TRDJ1, with 13 bases matching TRDD3. The CDR3 is 16 amino acids. The V gene's germline CDR1 is GEAIGNYY and CDR2 EKD. The CDR3 loop reads CACDALLGDTTDKLIF. CDR3 bases: TGTGCCTGTGACGCATTACTGGGGGATACGACCGACAAACTCATCTTT.

This clone was seen a handful of times. This DNA translates differently at residue 5 from the TCRdb protein, which is that of a much larger clone; a read error is likely, and the protein shown is the DNA's own translation. CDR3 bases: TGTGCCTGTGACCCGGCAGGACTAAATAGGTACACCGATAAACTCATCTTT. It yields the protein CACDPAGLNRYTDKLIF. The chain combines TRDV2 with TRDJ1; D is perhaps TRDD1 (6 bases). CDR3 length equals 17 residues. Deletions cut 3 bases from V and 0 bases from J, with 19 bases between. Looked up from germline, CDR1 is GEAIGNYY and CDR2 is EKD.

In regard to this clone: This likely traces to a read error, being one base from a far larger clone. Other DNA sequences in the sample encode the same CDR3. This sequence joins TRAV29/DV5 and TRDJ1, with 11 bases identical to TRDD3. The CDR3 has 27 residues. Losses at the gene ends were 0 bases for V and 3 bases for J; bases not matched to a gene: 40. Germline V gene sequence: CDR1 NSMFDY, CDR2 ISSIKDK. The CDR3 nucleotides are TGTGCAGCAAGCGAGGTTGGGTTCTATCACCTTCCACCATACTCGATACTGGGGGATATTGTATCCGATAAACTCATCTTT. Translated: CAASEVGFYHLPPYSILGDIVSDKLIF.

About this clone: TCRdb assigns this DNA the protein of a much larger clone, which departs from its translation at residue 13; this likely reflects a read error, and the protein shown comes from translating the DNA. J is TRDJ3 and V is TRDV2, with D possibly being TRDD3 (5 bases). CDR3 size: 18 residues. CDR1 and CDR2 (germline): GEAIGNYY, EKD. CDR3 sequence (DNA): TGTGCCTGTGACACCGGAGGGATGTACTCCTGGGACATCCGACAGATGTTTTTC. Translation gives CACDTGGMYSWDIRQMFF.

Concerning this clone: Given a far larger clone just one base away, this is likely a sequencing read error. The sample contains more than one DNA sequence encoding this CDR3. The chain is built from TRDV2 and TRDJ1; TRDD3 matches 8 bases. The CDR3 totals 19 residues. J lost 0 bases, V lost 1 base, and 15 bases had no gene match. Germline-derived CDR1 and CDR2 are GEAIGNYY and EKD. CDR3 DNA: TGTGCCTGTGACACACTACAACTACTGGGGGGCTCGTACACCGATAAACTCATCTTT. Amino acid sequence: CACDTLQLLGGSYTDKLIF.

V gene TRDV2 combines with J gene TRDJ1, with 10 bases lining up with TRDD3. The CDR3 is made up of 20 amino acids. CDR1 and CDR2 (germline): GEAIGNYY, EKD. V was clipped by 3 bases and J by 0 bases; unmatched bases: 18. The CDR3 nucleotides are TGTGCCTGTGACCCCGTTGGGGGATACTCGGTCGGGGAGTACACCGATAAACTCATCTTT. It yields the protein CACDPVGGYSVGEYTDKLIF.

This clone was counted between two and nine times. This may come from a read error, since a much larger clone is one base off. This sample also contains other DNA sequences that code for the same CDR3. The chain couples TRDV2 to TRDJ1, with TRDD3 identical over 10 bases. Per the germline V gene, CDR1 is GEAIGNYY and CDR2 is EKD. The CDR3 spans 17 residues. The junction had 10 bases not matched to a gene; V was cut back by 3 bases and J by 1 base. The CDR3 DNA reads TGTGCCTGTGACGCCCTTCTGGGGGATAAACCCACCGATAAACTCATCTTT. Translating it yields CACDALLGDKPTDKLIF.

This clone was counted only a few times. One base away lies a much larger clone, so this may be a sequencing read error. At the DNA level, this CDR3 is encoded by other sequences in the same sample as well. The gene calls are TRDV2 and TRDJ1; 8 bases align to TRDD3. The J segment lost 0 bases and the V segment lost 2 bases, leaving 10 bases of the junction unmatched. The CDR3 contains 17 residues. CDR1 GEAIGNYY and CDR2 EKD come from the germline V gene. CDR3 protein: CACDRLGDRRDTDKLIF. CDR3 coding DNA: TGTGCCTGTGACAGGCTGGGGGACCGAAGGGACACCGATAAACTCATCTTT.